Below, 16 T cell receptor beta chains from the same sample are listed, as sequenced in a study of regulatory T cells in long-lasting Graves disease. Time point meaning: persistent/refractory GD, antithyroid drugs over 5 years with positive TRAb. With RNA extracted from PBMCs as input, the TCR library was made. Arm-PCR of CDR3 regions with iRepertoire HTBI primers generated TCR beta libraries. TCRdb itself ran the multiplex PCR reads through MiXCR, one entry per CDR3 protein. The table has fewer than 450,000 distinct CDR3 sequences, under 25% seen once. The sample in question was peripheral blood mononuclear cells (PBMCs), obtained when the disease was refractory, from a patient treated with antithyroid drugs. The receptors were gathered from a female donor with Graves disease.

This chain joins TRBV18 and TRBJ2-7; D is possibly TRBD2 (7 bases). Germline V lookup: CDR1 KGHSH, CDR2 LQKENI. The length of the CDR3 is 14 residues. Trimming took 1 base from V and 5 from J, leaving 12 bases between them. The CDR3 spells CASSPRGGLHEQYF. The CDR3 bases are TGTGCCAGCTCACCACGGGGGGGGCTCCACGAGCAGTACTTC.

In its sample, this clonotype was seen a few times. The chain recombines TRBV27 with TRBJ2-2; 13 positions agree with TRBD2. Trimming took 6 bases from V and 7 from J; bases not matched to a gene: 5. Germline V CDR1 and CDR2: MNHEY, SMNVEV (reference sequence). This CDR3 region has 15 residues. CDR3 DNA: TGTGCCAGCAGACTAGCGGGAGGGGGAATCGGGGAGCTGTTTTTT. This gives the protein CASRLAGGGIGELFF.

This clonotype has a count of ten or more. CDR3 protein: CSARRLNEQFF. The CDR3 DNA sequence: TGCAGTGCTAGACGCCTAAATGAGCAGTTCTTC. The V and J genes are TRBV20-1 and TRBJ2-1; D unresolved. V dropped 2 bases and J dropped 7 bases, with 6 bases sitting between them. Germline V gives CDR1 DFQATT, CDR2 SNEGSKA (reference sequence). The CDR3 extends over 11 amino acids.

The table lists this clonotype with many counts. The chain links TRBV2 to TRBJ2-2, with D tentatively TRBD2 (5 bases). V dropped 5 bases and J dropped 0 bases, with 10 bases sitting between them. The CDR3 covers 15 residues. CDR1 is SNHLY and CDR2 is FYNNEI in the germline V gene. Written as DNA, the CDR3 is TGTGCCAGCAGTAGAGGGTTATCGAACACCGGGGAGCTGTTTTTT. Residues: CASSRGLSNTGELFF.

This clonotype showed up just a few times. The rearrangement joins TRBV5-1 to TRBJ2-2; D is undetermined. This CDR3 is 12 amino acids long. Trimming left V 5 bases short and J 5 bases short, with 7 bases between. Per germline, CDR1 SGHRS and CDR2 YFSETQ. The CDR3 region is CASRRLTGELFF. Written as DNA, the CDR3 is TGCGCCAGCAGGCGTTTAACCGGGGAGCTGTTTTTT.

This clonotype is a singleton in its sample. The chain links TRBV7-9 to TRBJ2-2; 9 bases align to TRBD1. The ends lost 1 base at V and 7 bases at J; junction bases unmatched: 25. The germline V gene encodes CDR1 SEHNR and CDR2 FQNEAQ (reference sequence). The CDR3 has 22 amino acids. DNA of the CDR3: TGTGCCAGCAGCTTAGAGCGTGCCGGGACAGGGCGTGGCGGACAAACGGGCGGGGAGCTGTTTTTT. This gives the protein CASSLERAGTGRGGQTGGELFF. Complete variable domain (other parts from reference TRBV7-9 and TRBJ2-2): DTGVSQNPRHKITKRGQNVTFRCDPISEHNRLYWYRQTLGQGPEFLTYFQNEAQLEKSRLLSDRFSAERPKGSFSTLEIQRTEQGDSAMYLCASSLERAGTGRGGQTGGELFFGEGSRLTVL.

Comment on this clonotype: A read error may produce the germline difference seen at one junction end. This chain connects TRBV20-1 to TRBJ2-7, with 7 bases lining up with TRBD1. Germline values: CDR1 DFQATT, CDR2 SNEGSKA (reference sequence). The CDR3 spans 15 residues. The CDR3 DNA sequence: TGCAGTGCTAGAGATCCCGACAGGGTCCCTTACGGGCAGTACTTC. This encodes CSARDPDRVPYGQYF.

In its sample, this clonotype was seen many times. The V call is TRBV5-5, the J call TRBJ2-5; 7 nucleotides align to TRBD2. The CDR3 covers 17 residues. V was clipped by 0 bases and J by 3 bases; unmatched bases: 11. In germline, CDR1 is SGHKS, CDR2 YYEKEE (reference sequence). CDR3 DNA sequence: TGTGCCAGCAGCTTGGTGTGGGCCGTGGCGGGAGAAGAGACCCAGTACTTC. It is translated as CASSLVWAVAGEETQYF.

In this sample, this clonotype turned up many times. CDR3 in amino acids: CASRGGQASSYEQYF. DNA of the CDR3: TGTGCCAGCAGGGGGGGACAGGCAAGCTCCTACGAGCAGTACTTC. This sequence joins TRBV28 and TRBJ2-7; 8 nucleotides match TRBD1. The V segment lost 6 bases and the J segment 0 bases; nucleotides outside the gene matches: 7. The CDR3 contains 15 residues. Germline V gene sequence: CDR1 MDHEN, CDR2 SYDVKM. The variable domain in full, completed from reference TRBV28 and TRBJ2-7, reads DVKVTQSSRYLVKRTGEKVFLECVQDMDHENMFWYRQDPGLGLRLIYFSYDVKMKEKGDIPEGYSVSREKKERFSLILESASTNQTSMYLCASRGGQASSYEQYFGPGTRLTVT.

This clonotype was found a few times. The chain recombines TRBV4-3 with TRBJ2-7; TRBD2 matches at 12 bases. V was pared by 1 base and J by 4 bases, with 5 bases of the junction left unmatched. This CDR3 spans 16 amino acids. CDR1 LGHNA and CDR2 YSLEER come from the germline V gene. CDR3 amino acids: CASSQALAGGLYEQYF. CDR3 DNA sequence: TGCGCCAGCAGCCAAGCCCTAGCGGGAGGGCTATACGAGCAGTACTTC.

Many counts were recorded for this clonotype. The CDR3 DNA reads as TGTGCCAGCAGTTTGAAGGGACTAGCGGGAGCCACCTACGAGCAGTACTTC. Translated, it gives CASSLKGLAGATYEQYF. This rearrangement joins TRBV27 to TRBJ2-7, with 14 positions matching TRBD2. Germline loops: CDR1 MNHEY, CDR2 SMNVEV (reference sequence). Losses at the gene ends were 3 bases for V and 2 bases for J; bases not matched to a gene: 6. The CDR3 sequence is 17 residues long.

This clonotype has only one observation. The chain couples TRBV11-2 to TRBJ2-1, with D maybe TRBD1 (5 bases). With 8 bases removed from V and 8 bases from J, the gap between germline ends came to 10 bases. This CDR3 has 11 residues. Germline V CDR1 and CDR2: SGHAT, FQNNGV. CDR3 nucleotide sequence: TGTGCCAGCCTAAGGGGCGATGAGCAGTTCTTC. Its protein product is CASLRGDEQFF.

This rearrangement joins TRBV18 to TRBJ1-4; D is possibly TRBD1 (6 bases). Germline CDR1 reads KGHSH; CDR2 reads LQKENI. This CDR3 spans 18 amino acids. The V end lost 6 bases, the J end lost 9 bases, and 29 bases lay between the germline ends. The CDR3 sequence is CASSTPLGTTPPKKKLFF. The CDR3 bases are TGTGCCAGCTCGACGCCCCTCGGGACAACCCCCCCGAAGAAAAAACTGTTTTTT.

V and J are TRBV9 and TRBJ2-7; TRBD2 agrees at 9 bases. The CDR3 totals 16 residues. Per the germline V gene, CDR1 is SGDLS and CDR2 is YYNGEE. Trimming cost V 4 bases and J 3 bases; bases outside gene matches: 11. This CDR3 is CASSPGLARGLYEQYF. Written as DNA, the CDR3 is TGTGCCAGCAGCCCCGGACTAGCGAGAGGTCTCTACGAGCAGTACTTC.

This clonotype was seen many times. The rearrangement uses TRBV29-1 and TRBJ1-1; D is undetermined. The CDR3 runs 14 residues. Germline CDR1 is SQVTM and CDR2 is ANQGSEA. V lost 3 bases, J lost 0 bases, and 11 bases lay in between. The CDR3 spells CSVEPKLVNTEAFF. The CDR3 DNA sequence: TGCAGCGTTGAGCCAAAGCTCGTGAACACTGAAGCTTTCTTT.

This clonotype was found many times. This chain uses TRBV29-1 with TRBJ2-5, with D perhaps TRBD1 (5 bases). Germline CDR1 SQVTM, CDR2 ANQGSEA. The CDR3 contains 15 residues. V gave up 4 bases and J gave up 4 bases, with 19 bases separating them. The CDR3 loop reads CSVGALITRGETQYF. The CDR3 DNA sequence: TGCAGCGTTGGGGCACTGATAACAAGGGGAGAGACCCAGTACTTC.